This entry lists 15 T cell receptor beta chains sequenced from one sample in a study of blood T cell repertoires in COVID-19. Profiling relied on immunoSEQ multiplex PCR, and the TCRdb table lists in-frame clones only, not all of them. This sample carries about 86,000 clones, more than 85% of them seen once, and the ten largest clones take more than 0.95%. The specimen sequenced was PBMCs or T cells enriched from blood (not recorded which). These receptors were taken from a woman in her fifties or sixties with acute COVID-19.

The CDR3 DNA sequence: TGTGCCAGCAGCCAAGAACGGGGGAGGGCTCAGTTCTTC. This codes for CASSQERGRAQFF. This rearrangement joins TRBV3-1 (or the pseudogene TRBV3-2) to TRBJ2-1, with TRBD2 matching over 7 bases. Germline V lookup: CDR1 LGHDT, CDR2 YNNKEL (reference sequence). J gave up 13 bases and V 0 bases, and 6 bases lay outside the gene matches. This CDR3 region has 13 residues.

The chain recombines TRBV5-1 with TRBJ2-3, with 10 bases fitting TRBD2. Germline CDR1 SGHRS, CDR2 YFSETQ. V shed 3 bases, J shed 2 bases, and the junction held 3 bases outside the gene matches. CDR3 length equals 15 residues. The CDR3 coding sequence is TGCGCCAGCAGCTGGACTAGCGGACACACAGATACGCAGTATTTT. Amino acids: CASSWTSGHTDTQYF.

The chain carries TRBV5-6 and TRBJ1-5; 9 bases match TRBD1. The J segment lost 4 bases and the V segment lost 0 bases, leaving 5 bases of the junction unmatched. This CDR3 spans 16 amino acids. In germline, CDR1 is SGHDT, CDR2 YYEEEE. This CDR3 reads CASSLAGQGLNQPQHF. The CDR3 nucleotides are TGTGCCAGCAGCTTGGCCGGACAGGGGCTAAATCAGCCCCAGCATTTT.

V gene TRBV11-3 combines with J gene TRBJ1-3; D is undetermined. Germline-derived CDR1 and CDR2 are SGHNT and YENEEA. Trimming shortened V by 7 bases and J by 3 bases, and 7 bases separated the two germline ends. The CDR3 extends over 12 amino acids. Here the CDR3 DNA reads TGTGCCAGCACCGTTAATGGAAACACCATATATTTT. The encoded protein is CASTVNGNTIYF.

DNA of the CDR3: TGTGCCACCAGTGAACGACAGGGGGCACAGGCTTTCTTT. It codes for CATSERQGAQAFF. The V gene is TRBV24-1, the J gene TRBJ1-1; 10 bases map to TRBD1. This CDR3 is built from 13 residues. The germline V gene encodes CDR1 KGHDR and CDR2 SFDVKD. V trimming: 4 bases; J trimming: 11 bases; junction bases outside the gene matches: 6.

The V call is TRBV10-3, the J call TRBJ2-3; TRBD2 matches at 13 bases. The CDR3 spans 17 residues. Germline CDR1 is ENHRY and CDR2 is SYGVKD. The ends lost 5 bases at V and 4 bases at J; junction bases unmatched: 9. The CDR3: CAISPSTSGRIADTQYF. CDR3 DNA: TGTGCCATCAGTCCTTCGACTAGCGGGAGGATTGCAGATACGCAGTATTTT.

The genes are TRBV29-1 and TRBJ1-2; D remains ambiguous. Trimming cost V 6 bases and J 4 bases, with 9 bases left between them. This CDR3 region has 11 residues. Germline V gives CDR1 SQVTM, CDR2 ANQGSEA. CDR3 region: CSVGSTYGYTF. CDR3 nucleotides: TGCAGCGTGGGGAGTACCTATGGCTACACCTTC.

The chain combines TRBV5-1 with TRBJ1-2; 8 positions agree with TRBD1. The CDR3 spans 13 residues. V was clipped by 8 bases and J by 1 base; unmatched bases: 4. CDR1 SGHRS and CDR2 YFSETQ come from the germline V gene. CDR3: CASRGQDNYGYTF. CDR3 coding DNA: TGCGCCAGTCGGGGACAGGATAACTATGGCTACACCTTC.

V and J are TRBV14 and TRBJ2-1, with 11 bases identical to TRBD2. The CDR3 has 15 residues. V gave up 4 bases and J gave up 7 bases; unmatched junction bases: 6. Germline V CDR1 and CDR2: SGHDN, FVKESK. The CDR3 region is CASSPGLAAANEQFF. For the CDR3, the DNA is TGTGCCAGCAGCCCGGGACTAGCGGCAGCAAATGAGCAGTTCTTC.

The CDR3 is CASSLAGGSVGEQFF. The CDR3 DNA follows: TGCGCCAGCAGCTTGGCGGGAGGGTCGGTGGGTGAGCAGTTCTTC. V gene TRBV5-1 combines with J gene TRBJ2-1; 8 bases match TRBD2. Unmatched junction bases numbered 8, after V lost 0 bases and J lost 9 bases. This CDR3 contains 15 residues. Germline loops: CDR1 SGHRS, CDR2 YFSETQ.

The chain is built from TRBV6-1 and TRBJ1-5; D gene uncertain. This CDR3 spans 14 amino acids. The germline V and J ends were trimmed by 0 bases and 7 bases, with 10 bases remaining between them. CDR1 and CDR2 from the germline V gene are MNHNS and SASEGT. The CDR3 here is CASSEASGRQPQHF. The DNA for the CDR3 is TGTGCCAGCAGTGAAGCGTCGGGGAGGCAGCCCCAGCATTTT.

This clone was observed once. This chain's CDR3 is CAWSLMSYEQYF. CDR3 DNA sequence: TGTGCCTGGAGCCTTATGTCCTACGAGCAGTACTTC. The chain has TRBV30 and TRBJ2-7, with unresolved D. With 3 bases removed from V and 1 base from J, the gap between germline ends came to 7 bases. The CDR3 loop spans 12 amino acids. Looked up from germline, CDR1 is GTSNPN and CDR2 is SVGIG (reference sequence). The full variable domain, with the rest looked up from reference TRBV30 and TRBJ2-7, is SQTIHQWPATLVQPVGSPLSLECTVEGTSNPNLYWYRQAAGRGLQLLFYSVGIGQISSEVPQNLSASRPQDRQFILSSKKLLLSDSGFYLCAWSLMSYEQYFGPGTRLTVT.

The chain links TRBV19 to TRBJ2-7; 7 bases are a match to TRBD2. Trimming took 4 bases from V and 3 from J; bases not matched to a gene: 0. This CDR3 has 12 residues. CDR1 and CDR2 (germline): LNHDA, SQIVND (reference sequence). The CDR3 sequence is CASSSGGYEQYF. The DNA for the CDR3 is TGTGCCAGTAGTAGCGGGGGCTACGAGCAGTACTTC.

This chain uses TRBV4-2 with TRBJ2-7; D is ambiguous. Germline lookup yields CDR1 LGHNA and CDR2 YNFKEQ. The V end lost 0 bases, the J end lost 5 bases, and 11 bases lay between the germline ends. This CDR3 comprises 14 residues. In DNA form, the CDR3 reads TGTGCCAGCAGCCAAGAACCCCGCTCAGACGAGCAGTACTTC. It translates to CASSQEPRSDEQYF.

The chain links TRBV12-3 or TRBV12-4 to TRBJ1-6, with a weak D call TRBD1 (6 bases). There are 13 residues in the CDR3. Trimming cost V 8 bases and J 9 bases, with 14 bases left between them. CDR3 region: CASGRDTFSPLHF. CDR3 in DNA: TGTGCCAGCGGGAGGGACACCTTTTCACCCCTCCACTTT.